This TCR beta chain was recorded in a study of shared clonotypes between healthy human individuals. Genomic DNA from each subset was divided evenly over several immunoSEQ plates. TCRdb's table, derived via immunoSEQ multiplex PCR, lists solely in-frame clones and lacks some. This repertoire shows about 2.2 million clones, about 92% found once; its top ten account for 1.5% to 2%. Study-wide findings and caveats: The genetic and exposure-history diversity represented was limited by few donors. Depth of sequencing was expected to influence donor clonotype sharing. Sampling used blood alone; tissue repertoires probably differ.

To note about this clone: The antigen remains undetermined.

Terminally differentiated effector memory CD45RA+ cells were left out of the naive CD8 fraction, which was CD45RO-negative and positively selected for CCR7. The CDR3 is 15 residues long. V dropped 0 bases and J dropped 0 bases, with 9 bases sitting between them. Per germline, CDR1 GTSNPN and CDR2 SVGIG (reference sequence). The sequencing sample was made of naive CD8+ T cells from PBMCs. This receptor was identified in a man younger than 35 in good health. Some clones in this sample may be carry-over from other donors' samples. The genes are TRBV30 and TRBJ1-3; D is undetermined. CDR3 amino acids: CAWSVGPRSGNTIYF. The CDR3 DNA is TGTGCCTGGAGTGTTGGCCCCCGCTCTGGAAACACCATATATTTT.